This TCR beta chain was found in a study of CD8+CD57+ T cells in acquired aplastic anemia (dated by TCRdb to between 2017 and 2018). Broadly, across the study: DNA extracted from sorted CD4+ and CD8+ cells had a mean of about 3.2 ug, with a range of 0.2 to 27.4 ug. A CD8+CD57+ expansion meant a frequency higher than the mean frequency seen in healthy subjects. Findings and caveats that apply to the study as a whole: Around 30 CD8+ CDR3 sequences were found in both patients and controls but appeared to be highly expressed in patients and within the immunodominant clones of the patients. Patients and healthy controls showed no significant difference in CD8+ Simpson's diversity (P=0.060).

The CDR3 has 15 amino acids, counting the end cysteine and phenylalanine. Only the CDR3 DNA stays, 45 bases, in frame from base 1. The trim is 5 bases for V and 10 bases for J, with a gap of 18 bases between the germline ends. Via the germline V gene (reference sequence), CDR1 is SEHNR and CDR2 FQNEAQ. The patients picked for sequencing were ones in whom flow cytometry had shown an expansion of CD8+CD57+ cells. Severe acquired aplastic anemia was diagnosed in all patients according to International Study of Aplastic Anemia and Agranulocytosis and Camitta criteria. No therapy had been received by the patients at the time of blood sampling. The study deep-sequenced TCR repertoires of sorted CD4+ and CD8+ blood T cells from severe aplastic anemia patients and healthy subjects. Patients were enrolled in the USA under clinicaltrials.gov protocols 00001620, 01623167, 00001397, 00071045, 00081523 and 00961064. Ficoll-Paque density gradient centrifugation was used to isolate peripheral blood mononuclear cells. Before DNA was extracted, CD4+ and CD8+ T cells were sorted using either FACS or magnetic beads.

Genomic DNA served as template for TCR beta VDJ combination and CDR3 sequence profiling. TCR repertoire sequencing was run on an Illumina HiSeq 2000. Concerning the study's data processing: Repertoire assessment relied on Simpson's diversity index, CDR3 size and DJ length profiles, and TRBV/TRBJ rearrangement plots. The most abundant DNA sequence in the deep sequencing data was defined as the immunodominant clone. CDR3 amino acid sequences were checked for sharing across subjects and were also compared against the VDJdb database and published repertoires. The public sequencing data were trimmed at Q25 with fastp and processed into clonotypes with MiXCR by TCRdb, which kept only in-frame beta chains. Each entry merges the rows of one CDR3 protein and shows their most common DNA and genes. For this entry, the V and J calls and clone size follow TCRdb and not the study's own pipeline. This sample holds just over 200,000 distinct CDR3 sequences; 65% were observed only once. The leading ten clones occupy around 60% of the sample.

This clonotype was recorded once. No antigen is known for it. No much larger clone exists at a distance of one base, and base qualities are not known. A lone read gives weak evidence. The sequence derives from a human donor with aplastic anemia. The rearrangement joined TRBV7-9 to TRBJ1-6; TRBD1 is possibly the D segment (6 matching bases). The sequenced material came from sorted CD4+, CD8+, or CD8+CD57+ T cells (not recorded which) from PBMCs. The DNA is TGTGCCAGCAGCCAAGGAAACAGGGTGGCATCACCCCTCCACTTT. Translated, it gives CASSQGNRVASPLHF.